This entry lists 25 T cell receptor beta chains sequenced from one sample in a study of CD8+ T cells in alopecia areata. It was cDNA, reverse transcribed from extracted RNA, that served as the sequencing template. Method: immunoSEQ multiplex PCR; TCRdb's copy keeps in-frame clones and lacks some. The repertoire holds more than 200,000 clones, with about three fifths as singletons. Regarding treatment: oral pan-JAK inhibitor, 5-10 mg twice daily. Sequenced material: CD4+ T cells sorted from blood, taken at week 4, from a patient treated with tofacitinib. The receptors originated from a human donor with alopecia areata.

This clone was observed a handful of times. This chain connects TRBV4-3 to TRBJ2-2, with 12 bases fitting TRBD2. The germline V gene has CDR1 LGHNA and CDR2 YSLEER. This CDR3 is built from 17 residues. The V and J ends lost 4 bases and 4 bases, in that order; junction bases with no gene match: 7. CDR3 region: CASSRILAGGRTGELFF. CDR3 sequence (DNA): TGCGCCAGCAGCCGCATACTAGCGGGGGGCCGCACCGGGGAGCTGTTTTTT.

This sequence joins TRBV5-1 and TRBJ2-5; D unclear. The V end was cut by 1 base, the J end by 5 bases, with 12 bases between. Germline V lookup: CDR1 SGHRS, CDR2 YFSETQ. CDR3 length: 14 amino acids. CDR3 sequence reads: CASSLFIPWETQYF. For the CDR3, the DNA is TGCGCCAGCAGCTTGTTCATCCCGTGGGAGACCCAGTACTTC.

The chain has TRBV15 and TRBJ2-3; 12 bases agree with TRBD2. The CDR3 consists of 16 residues. Unmatched junction bases numbered 7, after V lost 5 bases and J lost 4 bases. Germline V gives CDR1 LNHNV, CDR2 YYDKDF (reference sequence). The CDR3 bases are TGTGCCACCAGCTCCCGACTAGCGGGGGTGGCAGATACGCAGTATTTT. Protein product: CATSSRLAGVADTQYF.

The J gene is TRBJ1-1, the V gene TRBV9; no definite D call. From germline, CDR1 is SGDLS and CDR2 YYNGEE. The V gene lost 4 bases and the J gene lost 4 bases, with 5 bases spanning the gap. This CDR3 has 11 amino acids. The CDR3 nucleotides read TGTGCCAGCAGCCGGGGCACTGAAGCTTTCTTT. It encodes CASSRGTEAFF.

The V call is TRBV7-9, the J call TRBJ2-7; D unclear. Germline CDR1 reads SEHNR; CDR2 reads FQNEAQ (reference sequence). This CDR3 region has 11 residues. Trimming left V 5 bases short and J 3 bases short, with 5 bases between. Written as DNA, the CDR3 is TGTGCCAGCAGCACAGTCTACGAGCAGTACTTC. Translated, it gives CASSTVYEQYF.

The chain is built from TRBV18 and TRBJ2-5, with TRBD1 as a possible D gene (6 bases). Per germline, CDR1 KGHSH and CDR2 LQKENI. The length of the CDR3 is 15 residues. V was shortened by 4 bases and J by 5 bases, with 17 bases between the two germline ends. DNA of the CDR3: TGTGCCAGCTCACAAACCAGTCAGGGGTCGGAGACCCAGTACTTC. Translating gives CASSQTSQGSETQYF. Full variable domain (rest looked up from reference TRBV18 and TRBJ2-5): NAGVMQNPRHLVRRRGQEARLRCSPMKGHSHVYWYRQLPEEGLKFMVYLQKENIIDESGMPKERFSAEFPKEGPSILRIQQVVRGDSAAYFCASSQTSQGSETQYFGPGTRLLVL.

The CDR3 region is CASSQGGREHYEQYF. The CDR3 nucleotides read TGTGCCAGCTCACAGGGTGGCAGGGAACATTACGAGCAGTACTTC. This chain joins TRBV18 and TRBJ2-7, with D tentatively TRBD1 (5 bases). Trimming pared 4 bases from V and 4 bases from J, leaving 17 bases between. This CDR3 spans 15 amino acids. Germline V gene lookup returns CDR1 KGHSH and CDR2 LQKENI.

This chain links TRBV6-1 with TRBJ2-7; tentatively, D is TRBD2 (5 bases). Germline CDR1 reads MNHNS; CDR2 reads SASEGT. The CDR3 runs 11 residues. Trimming pared 8 bases from V and 2 bases from J, leaving 7 bases between. The CDR3 region has the DNA TGTGCCAGCCGGCGGGCCTACGAGCAGTACTTC. Translated: CASRRAYEQYF.

The chain combines TRBV5-1 with TRBJ2-7; 9 positions match TRBD1. This CDR3 spans 14 amino acids. V dropped 0 bases and J dropped 3; count of bases not matched to a gene: 1. Germline V gives CDR1 SGHRS, CDR2 YFSETQ. The DNA for the CDR3 is TGCGCCAGCAGCTTGGTGGACAGGGGCTACGAGCAGTACTTC. Its translation is CASSLVDRGYEQYF. The full variable domain, completed using reference TRBV5-1 and TRBJ2-7, is KAGVTQTPRYLIKTRGQQVTLSCSPISGHRSVSWYQQTPGQGLQFLFEYFSETQRNKGNFPGRFSGRQFSNSRSEMNVSTLELGDSALYLCASSLVDRGYEQYFGPGTRLTVT.

This clone was recorded a few times. The V call is TRBV6-6, the J call TRBJ2-2; D is possibly TRBD1 (5 bases). V lost 7 bases and J lost 0, with 12 bases in between. This CDR3 has 15 residues. Germline loops: CDR1 MNHNY, CDR2 SVGAGI (reference sequence). The CDR3 bases are TGTGCCAGCACCTCGAAAGGGGCGAACACCGGGGAGCTGTTTTTT. This encodes CASTSKGANTGELFF.

The V gene is TRBV6-5, the J gene TRBJ2-4, with D possibly called TRBD1 or TRBD2 (5 bases each). This CDR3 is 14 amino acids long. Germline CDR1 and CDR2: MNHEY and SVGAGI. Between the trimmed V and J ends, which lost 6 bases and 0 bases, there was a span of 9 bases. CDR3 DNA: TGTGCCAGCAGGGGGGAAATAGCCAAAAACATTCAGTACTTC. Protein product: CASRGEIAKNIQYF.

Details on this clone: An end of the junction does not agree with germline; a read error may underlie this. V is TRBV7-9 and J is TRBJ1-6, with D hard to call. This CDR3 contains 11 residues. Germline assignment: CDR1 SEHNR and CDR2 FQNEAQ (reference sequence). CDR3 loop: CASSSMTGFTF. Here the CDR3 DNA reads TGTGCCAGCAGCTCAATGACGGGTTTCACTTTT.

V usage is TRBV7-2 and J usage is TRBJ2-7, with 7 bases lining up with TRBD2. Germline CDR1 is SGHTA and CDR2 is FQGNSA. The CDR3 length is 16 residues. With V trimmed by 5 bases and J by 3 bases, 13 bases remained unmatched. CDR3 loop: CASSPQPGTINYEQYF. DNA for the CDR3: TGTGCCAGCAGCCCGCAGCCCGGGACTATCAACTACGAGCAGTACTTC.

CDR3 residues: CASSQSAVPDTQYF. In nucleotides, the CDR3 is TGCGCCAGCAGTCAATCGGCAGTCCCAGATACGCAGTATTTT. The rearrangement links TRBV23-1 to TRBJ2-3; D unresolved. TRBV23-1 is an ORF for which the function is uncertain. This CDR3 is 14 amino acids long. The V gene lost 0 bases and the J gene lost 4 bases, with 8 bases spanning the gap.

This chain links TRBV9 with TRBJ1-2; TRBD1 aligns across 9 bases. Trimming removed 3 bases from V and 8 bases from J; junction bases left unmatched: 5. The CDR3 length is 13 residues. Germline-derived CDR1 and CDR2 are SGDLS and YYNGEE. CDR3 sequence reads: CASSADRGGGYTF. As DNA, the CDR3 is TGTGCCAGCAGCGCGGACAGGGGAGGGGGCTACACCTTC.

The chain recombines TRBV11-2 with TRBJ1-6; 10 bases are a match to TRBD1. J was trimmed by 6 bases and V by 6 bases; bases with no gene match: 2. This CDR3 has 14 amino acids. Germline CDR1 SGHAT, CDR2 FQNNGV. Written as DNA, the CDR3 is TGTGCCAGCAGGTGGACAGGGGGTAATTCACCCCTCCACTTT. This translates into CASRWTGGNSPLHF.

This clone showed up just a few times. V usage is TRBV2 and J usage is TRBJ1-1, with 12 bases fitting TRBD1. Germline-derived CDR1 and CDR2 are SNHLY and FYNNEI. CDR3 size: 15 residues. Germline trimming cut 4 bases from V and 5 bases from J; bases unmatched to any gene: 5. The CDR3 loop reads CASSAGQGAWTEAFF. CDR3 coding DNA: TGTGCCAGCAGTGCGGGACAGGGGGCGTGGACTGAAGCTTTCTTT.

This clone appeared a few times. The rearrangement joins TRBV5-4 to TRBJ2-2, with D tentatively TRBD2 (6 bases). The V end was cut by 8 bases, the J end by 7 bases, with 18 bases between. CDR3 length: 14 amino acids. Looked up from germline, CDR1 is SGHNT and CDR2 is YYREEE (reference sequence). The CDR3 coding sequence is TGTGCCAGTTCAATTATGGGGCGGGACGGGGAGCTGTTTTTT. This gives the protein CASSIMGRDGELFF.

J is TRBJ2-3 and V is TRBV7-2; D is possibly TRBD1 (6 bases). The CDR3 extends over 14 amino acids. In germline, CDR1 is SGHTA, CDR2 FQGNSA. V lost 5 bases and J 4 bases, leaving 13 bases between the germline ends. For the CDR3, the DNA is TGTGCCAGCAGCCAGCAAGAGGGGGCAGATACGCAGTATTTT. It is translated as CASSQQEGADTQYF.

About this clone: Other DNA sequences in this specimen translate into the identical CDR3. This sequence joins TRBV5-1 and TRBJ2-5, with a possible D match to TRBD1 (6 bases). Germline-derived CDR1 and CDR2 are SGHRS and YFSETQ. V lost 0 bases and J lost 4, with 13 bases in between. The CDR3 loop spans 15 amino acids. Here the CDR3 reads CASSLAAGAGETQYF. As DNA, the CDR3 is TGCGCCAGCAGCTTGGCCGCAGGGGCTGGAGAGACCCAGTACTTC.

V usage is TRBV18 and J usage is TRBJ2-1, with TRBD2 matching over 12 bases. The germline gives CDR1 KGHSH, CDR2 LQKENI. The CDR3 has 20 residues. V dropped 1 base and J dropped 0; count of bases not matched to a gene: 10. The CDR3 DNA reads as TGTGCCAGCTCACCACTACCGACTAGCGGGAGAATAAGCTCCTACAATGAGCAGTTCTTC. Translation gives CASSPLPTSGRISSYNEQFF.

J is TRBJ2-3 and V is TRBV7-9; no clear D. The germline gives CDR1 SEHNR, CDR2 FQNEAQ (reference sequence). Trimming pared 3 bases from V and 8 bases from J, leaving 9 bases between. The CDR3 sequence is 12 residues long. The CDR3 nucleotides read TGTGCCAGCAGCTTGCAAGACCGTACGCAGTATTTT. Its protein product is CASSLQDRTQYF.

This clone has a handful of counts. The gene calls are TRBV23-1 and TRBJ1-1; D is uncertain. TRBV23-1 is flagged as an ORF with uncertain function. This CDR3 spans 13 amino acids. Trimming removed 4 bases at V and 1 base at J, with 7 bases between. The CDR3 spells CASSRTANTEAFF. The CDR3, as DNA: TGCGCCAGCAGTCGGACGGCGAACACTGAAGCTTTCTTT.

This clone showed up just a few times. The rearrangement links TRBV7-8 to TRBJ2-7, with 8 bases lining up with TRBD2. The CDR3 contains 15 residues. Per germline, CDR1 SGHVS and CDR2 FQNEAQ. The V and J ends lost 3 bases and 4 bases, in that order; junction bases with no gene match: 8. In DNA form, the CDR3 reads TGTGCCAGCAGCTTCGGAGCGGGGGCCTATTACGAGCAGTACTTC. Amino acid sequence: CASSFGAGAYYEQYF.

This chain connects TRBV9 to TRBJ2-1; 7 nucleotides match TRBD2. The CDR3 spans 11 residues. The ends lost 5 bases at V and 8 bases at J; junction bases unmatched: 1. Germline V gene data show CDR1 as SGDLS and CDR2 as YYNGEE. The CDR3 spells CASSAGDEQFF. The CDR3 nucleotides are TGTGCCAGCAGTGCGGGGGATGAGCAGTTCTTC.